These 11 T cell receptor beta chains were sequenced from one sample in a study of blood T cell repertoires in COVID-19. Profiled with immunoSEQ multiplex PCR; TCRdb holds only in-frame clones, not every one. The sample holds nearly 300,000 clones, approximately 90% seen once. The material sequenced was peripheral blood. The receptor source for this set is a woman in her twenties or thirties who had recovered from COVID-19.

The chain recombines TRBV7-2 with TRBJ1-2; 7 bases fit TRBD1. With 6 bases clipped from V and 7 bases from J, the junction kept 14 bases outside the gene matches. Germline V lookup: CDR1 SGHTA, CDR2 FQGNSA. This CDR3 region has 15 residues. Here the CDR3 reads CASRPSGTVASGYTF. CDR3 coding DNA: TGTGCCAGCAGACCTTCAGGGACAGTGGCATCTGGCTACACCTTC.

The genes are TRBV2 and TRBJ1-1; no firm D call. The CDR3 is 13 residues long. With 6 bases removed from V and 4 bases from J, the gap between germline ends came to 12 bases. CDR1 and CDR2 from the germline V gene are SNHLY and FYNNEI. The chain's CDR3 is CASRSEVGTEAFF. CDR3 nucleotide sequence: TGTGCCAGCAGATCGGAGGTGGGCACTGAAGCTTTCTTT.

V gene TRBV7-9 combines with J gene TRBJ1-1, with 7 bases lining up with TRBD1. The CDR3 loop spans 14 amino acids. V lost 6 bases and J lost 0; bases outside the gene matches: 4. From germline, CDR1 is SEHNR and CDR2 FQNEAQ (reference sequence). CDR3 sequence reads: CASSRDSMNTEAFF. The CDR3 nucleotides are TGTGCCAGCAGTCGGGACAGCATGAACACTGAAGCTTTCTTT. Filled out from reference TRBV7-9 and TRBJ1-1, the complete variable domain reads DTGVSQNPRHKITKRGQNVTFRCDPISEHNRLYWYRQTLGQGPEFLTYFQNEAQLEKSRLLSDRFSAERPKGSFSTLEIQRTEQGDSAMYLCASSRDSMNTEAFFGQGTRLTVV.

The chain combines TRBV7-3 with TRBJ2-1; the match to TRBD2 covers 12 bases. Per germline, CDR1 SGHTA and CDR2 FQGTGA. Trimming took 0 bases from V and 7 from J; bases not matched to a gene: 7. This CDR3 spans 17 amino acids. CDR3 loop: CASSLTASGGAQNEQFF. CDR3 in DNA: TGTGCCAGCAGCTTAACCGCTAGCGGGGGGGCTCAGAATGAGCAGTTCTTC.

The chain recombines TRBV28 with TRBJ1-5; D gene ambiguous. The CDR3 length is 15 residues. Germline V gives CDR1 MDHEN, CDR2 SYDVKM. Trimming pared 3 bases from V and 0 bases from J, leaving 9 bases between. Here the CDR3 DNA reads TGTGCCAGCAGTTTCGGACTTACTAGCAATCAGCCCCAGCATTTT. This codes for CASSFGLTSNQPQHF. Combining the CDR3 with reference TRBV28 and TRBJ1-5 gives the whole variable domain DVKVTQSSRYLVKRTGEKVFLECVQDMDHENMFWYRQDPGLGLRLIYFSYDVKMKEKGDIPEGYSVSREKKERFSLILESASTNQTSMYLCASSFGLTSNQPQHFGDGTRLSIL.

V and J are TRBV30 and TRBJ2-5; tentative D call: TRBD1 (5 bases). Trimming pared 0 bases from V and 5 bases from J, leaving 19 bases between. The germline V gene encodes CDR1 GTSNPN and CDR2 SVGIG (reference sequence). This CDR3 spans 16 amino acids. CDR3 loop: CAWSVFPPGRYETQYF. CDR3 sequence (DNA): TGTGCCTGGAGTGTATTCCCCCCAGGGCGCTACGAGACCCAGTACTTC.

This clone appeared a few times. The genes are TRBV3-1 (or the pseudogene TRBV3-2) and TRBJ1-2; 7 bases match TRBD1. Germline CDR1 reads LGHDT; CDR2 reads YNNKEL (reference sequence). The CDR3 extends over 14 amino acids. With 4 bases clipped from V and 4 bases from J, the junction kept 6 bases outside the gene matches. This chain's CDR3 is CASSPGTVSYGYTF. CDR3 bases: TGTGCCAGCAGCCCCGGGACAGTCAGCTATGGCTACACCTTC.

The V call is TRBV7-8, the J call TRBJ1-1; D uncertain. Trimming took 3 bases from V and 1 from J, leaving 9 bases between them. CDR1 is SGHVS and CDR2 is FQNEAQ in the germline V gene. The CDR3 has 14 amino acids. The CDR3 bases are TGTGCCAGCAGCTTGGTGACTGGGAACACTGAAGCTTTCTTT. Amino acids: CASSLVTGNTEAFF.

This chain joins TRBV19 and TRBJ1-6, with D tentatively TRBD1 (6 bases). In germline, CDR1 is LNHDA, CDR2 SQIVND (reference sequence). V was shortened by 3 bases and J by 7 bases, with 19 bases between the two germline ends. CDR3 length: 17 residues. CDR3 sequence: CASSIGASGTPNSPLHF. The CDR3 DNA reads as TGTGCCAGTAGTATCGGGGCCAGCGGGACACCGAATTCACCCCTCCACTTT. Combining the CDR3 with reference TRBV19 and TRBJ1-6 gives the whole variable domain DGGITQSPKYLFRKEGQNVTLSCEQNLNHDAMYWYRQDPGQGLRLIYYSQIVNDFQKGDIAEGYSVSREKKESFPLTVTSAQKNPTAFYLCASSIGASGTPNSPLHFGNGTRLTVT.

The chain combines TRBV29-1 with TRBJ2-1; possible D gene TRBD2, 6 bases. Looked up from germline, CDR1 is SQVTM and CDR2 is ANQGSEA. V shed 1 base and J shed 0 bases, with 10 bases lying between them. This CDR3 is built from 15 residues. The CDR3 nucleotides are TGCAGCGTTGAAGGGGGGGTGAGCTCCTACAATGAGCAGTTCTTC. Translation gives CSVEGGVSSYNEQFF.

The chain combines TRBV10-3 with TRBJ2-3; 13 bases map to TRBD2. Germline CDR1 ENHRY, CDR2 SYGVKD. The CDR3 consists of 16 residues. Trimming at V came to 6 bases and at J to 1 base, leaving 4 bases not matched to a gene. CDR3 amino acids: CAISPGTSGGTDTQYF. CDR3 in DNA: TGTGCCATCAGCCCTGGGACTAGCGGGGGCACAGATACGCAGTATTTT.